This T cell receptor beta chain was documented in a study of T cells in Graves' hyperthyroidism and ophthalmopathy. As for the study in general: Before treatment of any kind, peripheral blood was taken at initial diagnosis.

The diagnoses drew upon clinical symptoms, serum thyroxine and TRAb, thyroid ultrasound and orbital computed tomography. Cells are PBMCs isolated from around 9.4 ml of fresh blood. What was amplified from RNA transcripts were TCR beta CDR3 regions. First-round RT-PCR with HTBI primers amplified the TCR CDR3 region. TCRdb independently ran MiXCR on the multiplex PCR reads; one entry per CDR3 protein. The sample has about 760,000 distinct CDR3 sequences, about 35% seen once. Germline V gene sequence: CDR1 ENHRY, CDR2 SYGVKD. The CDR3 is 14 residues long. V shed 4 bases and J shed 3 bases, with 13 bases lying between them.

The J gene is TRBJ2-7, the V gene TRBV10-3, with a tentative D call TRBD2 (7 bases). Sample: blood. This TCR derives from a woman aged 40 to 50 with Graves' hyperthyroidism. DNA for the CDR3: TGTGCCATCAGTGGTTGGGGAGGGGGCTACGAGCAGTACTTC. It translates to CAISGWGGGYEQYF.